These T cell receptor beta chains were read from a single sample in a study of sequential checkpoint blockade in melanoma. Assay: immunoSEQ multiplex PCR; the TCRdb copy retains only in-frame clones and omits some. Altogether 20,000 to 25,000 clones are present, roughly four fifths being singletons, with the ten largest covering approximately 10%. Sequencing was performed on CD8+ T cells sorted from blood (inferred from file names), taken from a patient given nivolumab and ipilimumab in sequence. These receptors were taken from a human donor with melanoma. CDR3s leave out the opening cysteine and the closing phenylalanine or tryptophan. The order of the fields is J gene, clone size, V gene, CDR3 protein. Expanded clones get a size class; other rows say once, few or many, or leave the size out.

TRBJ2-1	-	TRBV7-1	ASSLQGGGQF
TRBJ2-7	-	TRBV27	ASSRTSGGSYEQY
TRBJ2-5	few	TRBV28	ASTPPLLAGSGAQY
TRBJ1-2	once	TRBV27	ASSLKGTQYGYT
TRBJ2-1	once	TRBV2	ASSSLAAYNEQF
TRBJ1-5	-	TRBV11-3	ASSHGREPQH
TRBJ2-7	-	TRBV2	ASSESSYEQY
TRBJ2-2	-	TRBV18	ASSRQGNTGELF
TRBJ2-1	-	TRBV7-2	ASSFQRGNYNEQF
TRBJ2-6	-	TRBV11-2	ASSWTDSGADVLT
TRBJ2-7	-	TRBV28	ASSLLALSEQY
TRBJ2-7	-	TRBV9	ASSVGYPGQDEQY
TRBJ2-7	-	TRBV7-2	ASSLPRVGEQY
TRBJ1-1	once	TRBV7-9	ASSEGQQNTEAF
TRBJ1-2	-	TRBV6-5	ASSTGAANYGYT
TRBJ1-2	-	TRBV4-3	ASSQTDIGTAFPNYGYT
TRBJ2-1	-	TRBV7-9	ASSLGLAPYNEQF
TRBJ2-5	few	TRBV5-4	ASSLATGRETQY
TRBJ1-5	-	TRBV7-2	ASSLGQGAGQPQH
TRBJ2-1	-	TRBV27	ASSRARGNEQF
TRBJ2-5	once	TRBV28	ASSFGQGGGETQY
TRBJ1-5	once	TRBV5-6	ASSLQGSSNQPQH
TRBJ1-1	-	TRBV19	ASSIMERTEAF
TRBJ2-7	-	TRBV5-6	ASSRDWGSYEQY
TRBJ2-7	-	TRBV19	ASSVRTDYEQY
TRBJ2-3	-	TRBV7-2	ASSKSGDTQY
TRBJ2-7	few	TRBV15	ATSRDKARGQGRNEQY
TRBJ2-7	-	TRBV6-6	ASSWRIPPYEQY
TRBJ2-5	few	TRBV30	AWSSGQGGQETQY
TRBJ2-5	-	TRBV11-1	ASSLERVGETQY
TRBJ1-1	-	TRBV6-5	ASSNGQVMNTEAF